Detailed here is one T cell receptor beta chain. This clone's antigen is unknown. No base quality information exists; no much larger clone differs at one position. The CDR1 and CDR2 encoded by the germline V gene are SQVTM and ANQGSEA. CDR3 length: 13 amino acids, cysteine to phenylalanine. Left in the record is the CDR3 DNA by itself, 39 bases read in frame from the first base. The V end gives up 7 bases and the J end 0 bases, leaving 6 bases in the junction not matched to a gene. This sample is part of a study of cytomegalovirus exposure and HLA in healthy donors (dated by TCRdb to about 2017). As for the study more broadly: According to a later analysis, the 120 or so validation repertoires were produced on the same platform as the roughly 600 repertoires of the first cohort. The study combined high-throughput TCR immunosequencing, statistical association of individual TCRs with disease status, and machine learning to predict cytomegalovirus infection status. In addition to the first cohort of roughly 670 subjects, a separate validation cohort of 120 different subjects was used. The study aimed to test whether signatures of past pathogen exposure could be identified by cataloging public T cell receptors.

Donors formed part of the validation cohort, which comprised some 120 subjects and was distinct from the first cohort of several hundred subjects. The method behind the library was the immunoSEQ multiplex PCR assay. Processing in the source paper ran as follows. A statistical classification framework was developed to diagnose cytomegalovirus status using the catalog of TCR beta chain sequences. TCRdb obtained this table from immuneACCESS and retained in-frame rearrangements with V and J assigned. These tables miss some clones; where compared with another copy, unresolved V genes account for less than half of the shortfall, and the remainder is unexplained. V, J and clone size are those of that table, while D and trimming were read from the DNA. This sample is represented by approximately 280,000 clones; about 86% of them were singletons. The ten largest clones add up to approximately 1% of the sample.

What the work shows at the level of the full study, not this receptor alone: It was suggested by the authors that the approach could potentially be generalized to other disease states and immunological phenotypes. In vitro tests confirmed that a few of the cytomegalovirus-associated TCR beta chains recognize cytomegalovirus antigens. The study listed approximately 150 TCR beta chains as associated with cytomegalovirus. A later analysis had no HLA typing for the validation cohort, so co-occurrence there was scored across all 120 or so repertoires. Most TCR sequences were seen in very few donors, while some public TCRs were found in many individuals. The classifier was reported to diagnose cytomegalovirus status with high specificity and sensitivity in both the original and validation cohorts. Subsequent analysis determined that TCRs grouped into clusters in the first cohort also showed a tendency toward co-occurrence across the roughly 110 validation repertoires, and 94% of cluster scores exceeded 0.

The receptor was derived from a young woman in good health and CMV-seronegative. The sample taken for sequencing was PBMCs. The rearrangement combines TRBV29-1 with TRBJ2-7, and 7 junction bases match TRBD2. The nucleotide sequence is TGCAGCGGTGGGGGAGGGTTCTCCTACGAGCAGTACTTC. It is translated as CSGGGGFSYEQYF.